This paragraph covers one T cell receptor (beta chain) sequence. Its antigen is currently not known. No much larger clone exists at a distance of one base, and base qualities are not known. This sample is part of a study of blood T cells in healthy people across ages (dated by TCRdb to the mid-2010s). Broadly, across the study: In model experiments, template switching captured roughly one uniquely barcoded TCR beta cDNA molecule for every two T cells. Using deep sequencing normalized with unique cDNA molecular identifiers, the study measured how TCR beta repertoire diversity changes with age. Four age groups were formed from the donors: young (average about 15 years), middle-aged (approximately 40), aged (approximately 60) and long-lived (around 80). To avoid experimental bias, donors of different ages were randomly spread across the sequencing lanes. The study analyzed two additional independent replicas of 1 million unique cDNA reads from the same blood draw for two donors, one aged 18 to 30 and one aged 80 or older. Here is what the overall study found, with its caveats: Conclusive comparison of naive and antigen-experienced compartments was prevented by the profiling of bulk unsorted PBMCs. Estimates of total diversity based on one million sequenced T cells were considered lower bounds and underestimates. As age increased, observed TCR beta diversity per million T cells dropped in a roughly linear way, and a significant reduction was already evident by age 40. Compared with the aged group, the long-lived group had more naive CD4+ T cells, fewer expanded clones and increased TCR diversity, suggesting age selection. A strong correlation was found between observed TCR beta diversity and the percentage of naive T cells measured by flow cytometry. Because the CMV infection status of the donors was unknown, age-related changes in expanded clonotypes may potentially have been confounded.

The receptor library was made with 5' RACE. The sequencer listed for this sample is Illumina HiSeq 2500. A second PCR of 7 to 11 cycles was performed with a sample-barcoded 5' primer and a J-beta primer mix. A template-switch 5' adaptor carrying 12 random nucleotides introduced a unique molecular identifier onto each TCR beta cDNA molecule. At least 3 million CDR3-containing paired-end reads were obtained from each sample. The Mint cDNA synthesis kit, primed by a TRBC-specific oligonucleotide, was used to synthesize first-strand cDNA from all RNA. After uracil-DNA glycosylase treatment, a first 18-cycle PCR used universal primers M1SS and BC2_uni_R on all cDNA. Per the authors' processing: Normalization of each sample was performed by random selection of 1 million high-quality reads, each carrying a distinct molecular identifier. Instead of being binned into consensus sequences, reads that shared molecular identifiers were thrown out. MiTCR, set to a Q25 quality threshold and the strictest error-elimination algorithm, was used for CDR3 identification, clonotype clustering and error correction. Lower-bound total TCR beta diversity was estimated with a nonparametric unseen species model using Euler transformation. In TCRdb, the public reads were trimmed at Q25 with fastp and aligned with MiXCR, with productive beta chains retained. CDR3 protein sequences are deduplicated, and each keeps its most common genes and DNA. TCRdb, not the authors, supplied the V and J calls. Recorded for this sample are fewer than 2,000,000 distinct CDR3 sequences; roughly 32% of them occurred a single time. Together, the top ten hold 11% of the sample.

The roughly 39 donors, aged about 6 to 95 years, were systemically healthy Caucasian individuals from Russia. Each donor gave about 10 milliliters of peripheral blood, drawn into EDTA-treated Vacutainer tubes. Ficoll-Paque density-gradient centrifugation was used to isolate PBMCs, with at least 6.5 million obtained per sample. Total RNA was extracted from PBMCs with Trizol reagent, with at least 6 micrograms obtained per sample. For every donor, flow cytometry on a PBMC aliquot measured the percentage of naive CD45RAhigh/CD27high T cells. The germline V gene (reference sequence) provides CDR1 MNHEY and CDR2 SMNVEV. V is clipped by 4 bases and J by 3 bases, and the sequence between their germline boundaries is 10 bases long. The CDR3 has 13 amino acids, counting the end cysteine and phenylalanine. Just CDR3 DNA is preserved here, 39 bases in frame from base 1.

The rearrangement joined TRBV27 to TRBJ2-7, with no confident D gene call. Sequencing was done on a sample of blood. The source of this sequence is a woman aged 30 to 39 in good health. DNA sequence: TGTGCCAGCAGTTCACACGCCTTCTACGAGCAGTACTTC. Its amino acids are CASSSHAFYEQYF.